A single T cell receptor beta chain is shown here with its context. It lacks a known antigen. Base qualities are not at hand, and no much larger clone is one base apart. This sample was taken from a study of cytomegalovirus exposure and HLA in healthy donors (dated by TCRdb to 2017 to 2019). Looking at the study overall: An earlier analysis of approximately 550 of the donors reported approximately 270 Gb of sequence data and 100 million to 130 million unique TCR beta sequences from 150 million to 200 million T cells. About 300 gigabases of sequencing data and approximately 93 million unique TCR sequences were included in an early release covering about 700 HLA-typed donors. The genetic ancestry cluster associated with self-reported Caucasian donors included roughly four fifths of the roughly 400 genotyped donors. The aim of the study was to test whether cataloging public T cell receptors could identify signatures of past pathogen exposure. Using immunosequencing, the study profiled T cell repertoires from around 670 subjects and related those repertoires to cytomegalovirus serostatus. In addition to the first cohort of around 670 subjects, a separate validation cohort of 130 or so different subjects was used. To predict cytomegalovirus infection status, the study brought together high-throughput TCR immunosequencing, statistical association of individual TCRs with disease status, and machine learning. In a later analysis, previously published TCR beta repertoires from several hundred donors were re-analyzed and high-resolution HLA genotyping was added so that TCR occurrence patterns could be studied. The later analysis used no new phenotypic data to find candidate immune exposures, relying instead on TCR beta sequences and their occurrence across donors. To decide whether each TCR beta V gene segment behaved as functional or pseudogenic, an earlier analysis of some 570 of the donors relied on high-throughput TCR beta sequencing. Donor age, sex, ethnicity and CMV serostatus were compiled together with the repertoire data. Genome-wide SNP genotypes for about 65% of the roughly 700 donors were used in a later genetic analysis, which treated that subset as a discovery cohort. Every discovery cohort repertoire had been produced on one sequencing platform. HLA typing included class I and class II loci at four-digit resolution. The number of donors typed differed by locus, with 629-630 for A, B, C, DRB1 and DQB1, approximately 500 for DQA1, about 610 for DPA1, and roughly 450 for DPB1. Roughly 5 DR-DQ haplotypes were handled as single units for association and clustering, since linkage in the cohort was strong. On average, roughly 200,000 unique TCR beta nucleotide sequences were sequenced per donor among 350 to 400 genotyped donors of the cohort, with roughly 18% of those sequences being non-productive. Findings and caveats that apply to the study as a whole: Linkage disequilibrium might explain the correlated functional status among segregating V segments, but an unknown experimental factor could not be ruled out. The earlier analysis of about 600 of the donors excluded 15 to 20 rarely observed V segments, including chromosome 9 orphons, because counts were too low. Most TCR sequences were seen in very few donors, while some public TCRs were found in many individuals. The study gave a list of over 150 TCR beta chains associated with cytomegalovirus. Some IMGT-functional V segments, including TRBV6-2 and TRBV6-3, could not be distinguished by the 87-base-pair reads and were therefore excluded. Because HLA typing was missing for some donors at each locus, association tests included only the typed subset. A later analysis associated approximately 17,000 TCR beta sequences with specific HLA alleles at a false discovery rate of 0.05. This cohort had only TCR beta chains sequenced, and the lack of alpha or paired-chain data limited which features could be detected. Cytomegalovirus status was reported to be diagnosed by the classifier with high specificity and sensitivity in both the original and validation cohorts. When HLA alleles, especially DR and DQ, strongly co-occurred, TCR associations were difficult to assign to individual alleles. A later analysis found that TCR association rates varied across HLA loci, with DRB1 alleles showing the most associated TCRs and HLA-C alleles the fewest. Sequencing depth was assumed to be roughly uniform across donors in the presence/absence analyses, though that assumption may not hold. The only immune exposure information available for the cohort was CMV serostatus. In a later analysis, HLA-associated TCR beta chains were found to be more clonally expanded and to have lower generation probabilities than equally common non-associated chains. It was suggested by the authors that the approach could potentially be generalized to other disease states and immunological phenotypes. In an earlier analysis of 500 to 650 of the donors, most TCR beta V segments appeared in productive rearrangements about 90% or about 30% of the time, broadly matching IMGT annotations. A further reported finding was that TCR beta sequences accurately predicted the HLA-A and HLA-B alleles for most subjects in the first cohort. In vitro tests confirmed that three of the cytomegalovirus-associated TCR beta chains recognize cytomegalovirus antigens. Compared with the roughly 600-donor mean, donors in an Asian-associated ancestry cluster had fewer N-insertions in productive TCRs, according to a later genetic analysis. In a later genetic analysis, a missense DCLRE1C variant was associated with V-gene and J-gene trimming of TCR beta chains, and the association was replicated in an independent cohort. A cluster of highly shared sequence variants was judged likely to be a technical artifact of the sequencing pipeline. In a later analysis, most CMV-associated TCR beta chains were found to appear HLA-restricted, with HLA associations seemingly driven largely by CMV exposure. In a later analysis, several top co-occurrence clusters were reported to appear linked to parvovirus B19, influenza, CMV and Epstein-Barr virus.

The library was prepared using the immunoSEQ multiplex PCR assay. The multiplex PCR relied on a mix of 60 forward primers for TCR Vbeta segments and 13 reverse primers for TCR Jbeta segments. A multiplex PCR assay on genomic DNA amplified the CDR3 region of rearranged TCR beta genes. The Illumina HiSeq System was used to sequence the amplified TCR beta libraries as 87-base-pair reads. The source study handled its data this way. Across the 666 repertoires, a later analysis counted some 80 million unique TCR beta chains, around 10 million of which were shared by at least two donors. Raw reads were error-corrected and collapsed into unique sequences by a nearest-neighbor algorithm in which closely related sequences were merged to remove PCR and sequencing errors. CDR3 sequences were aligned to IMGT reference sequences to assign V, D and J gene segments. For a sequence to be retained, a match of at least six nucleotides was required to both a V gene segment and a J gene segment. A rearrangement counted as productive if the CDR3 had no stop codons and remained in frame with V and J, and every other rearrangement counted as non-productive. CDR3 was defined according to IMGT convention as the region running from the second conserved V-encoded cysteine to the conserved J-encoded phenylalanine. Sequences without an unambiguous match to a single V gene segment were excluded from the earlier analysis of about 630 of the donors. An earlier analysis of fewer than 650 of the donors classified V segments as functional when productive rearrangements were above 56.7% and as segregating when the standard deviation between donors was above 5%. A statistical classification framework was built for diagnosing cytomegalovirus status from the catalog of TCR beta chain sequences. In a later analysis, TCR nucleotide sequences were compared against IMGT/GENE-DB human TR gene sequences so that V and J genes could be assigned. The TCRdist pipeline was used in a later analysis to assign CDR3 sequences and most-parsimonious VDJ recombination scenarios. A later analysis defined each TCR beta chain by its CDR3 amino acid sequence plus V-gene family, and excluded reads lacking a unique V-gene family. A later analysis removed 500 to 650 highly shared, low-generation-probability nucleotide sequences to deal with suspected cross-contamination and a sequencing artifact. In a later analysis, a clonal expansion index for each public chain was calculated from normalized within-repertoire ranks of inferred template counts. In a later analysis, generation probabilities were computed with a VDJ recombination model fitted to out-of-frame rearrangements, and the resulting probabilities were checked against IGoR. In a later analysis, TCR-TCR, TCR-HLA and TCR-CMV co-occurrence was scored with hypergeometric tests, and a repertoire-size bias correction was applied to TCR pairs. A later analysis estimated false discovery rates by permuting HLA or CMV assignments 20 times. In a later analysis, co-occurring TCRs were grouped using DBSCAN, and TCRdist sequence similarity was added for clustering within HLA-allele-positive subsets. Co-occurrence clustering excluded repertoires with fewer than 30,000 or more than 120,000 public chains, plus five with anomalous nucleotide sharing. The table was pulled from immuneACCESS by TCRdb, which kept in-frame rearrangements only. Such tables lose some clones; where checked, under half of the loss comes from unresolved V genes, and the rest has no known cause. The V and J calls and clone size were taken over from that table, and D and trimming were inferred from the DNA. The sample includes fewer than 180,000 clones, with around 75% observed a single time. The top ten constitute roughly 3.6% of the sample.

The cohort consisted of 600 or so healthy bone marrow donors. Cohort members were all nominally healthy when sampled, although unrecorded immune exposures were likely present. Of the 550 to 750 cohort members, about 280 had positive CMV serostatus and about 330 had negative CMV serostatus, and CMV serostatus was not recorded for the donor. A peripheral blood sample was provided by each donor, and peripheral blood mononuclear cells were used for TCR beta sequencing. Genomic DNA extraction from the blood cell samples was performed with the Qiagen DNeasy Blood Extraction Kit. V sheds 1 base and J sheds 2 bases, leaving 15 bases between their ends. CDR1 SGHVS and CDR2 FNYEAQ are derived from the germline V gene. Counted from cysteine to phenylalanine, this CDR3 has 17 amino acids. Kept here is only the CDR3 DNA, which spans 51 bases and is read in frame from base 1.

The receptor comes from a human donor in good health. Material: PBMCs. The V and J segments used are TRBV7-6 and TRBJ2-1, with TRBD1 perhaps the D gene, on 5 matching bases. The sequence in DNA is TGTGCCAGCAGCTTAGGGGCAGGGAATTTCGCCTACAATGAGCAGTTCTTC. This sequence encodes CASSLGAGNFAYNEQFF.